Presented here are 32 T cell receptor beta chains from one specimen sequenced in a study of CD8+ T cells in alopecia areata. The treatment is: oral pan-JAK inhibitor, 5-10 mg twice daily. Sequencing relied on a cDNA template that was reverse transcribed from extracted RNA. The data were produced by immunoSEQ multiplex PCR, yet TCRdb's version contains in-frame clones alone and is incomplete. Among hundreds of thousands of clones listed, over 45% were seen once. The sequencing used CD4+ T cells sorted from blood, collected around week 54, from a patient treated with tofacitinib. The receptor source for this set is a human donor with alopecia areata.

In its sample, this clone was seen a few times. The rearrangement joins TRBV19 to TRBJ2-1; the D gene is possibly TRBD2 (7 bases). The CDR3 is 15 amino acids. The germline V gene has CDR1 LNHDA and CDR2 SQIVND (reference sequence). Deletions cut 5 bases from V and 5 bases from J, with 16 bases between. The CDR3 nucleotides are TGTGCCAGTAGTGACGGGGGGCGAGGGGACAATGAGCAGTTCTTC. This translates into CASSDGGRGDNEQFF.

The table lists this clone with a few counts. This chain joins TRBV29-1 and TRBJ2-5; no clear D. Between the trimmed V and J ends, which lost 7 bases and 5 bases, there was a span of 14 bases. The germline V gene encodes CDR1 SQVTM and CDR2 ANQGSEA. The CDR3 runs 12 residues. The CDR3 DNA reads TGCAGCGCGACCTTAGACGGGGAGACCCAGTACTTC. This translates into CSATLDGETQYF. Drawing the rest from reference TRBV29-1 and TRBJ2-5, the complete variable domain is SAVISQKPSRDICQRGTSLTIQCQVDSQVTMMFWYRQQPGQSLTLIATANQGSEATYESGFVIDKFPISRPNLTFSTLTVSNMSPEDSSIYLCSATLDGETQYFGPGTRLLVL.

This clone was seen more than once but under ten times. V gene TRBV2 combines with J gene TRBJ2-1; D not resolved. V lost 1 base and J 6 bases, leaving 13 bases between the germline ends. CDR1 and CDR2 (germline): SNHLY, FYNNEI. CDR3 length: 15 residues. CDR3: CASSEVIGTGNEQFF. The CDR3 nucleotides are TGTGCCAGCAGTGAAGTAATAGGCACGGGCAATGAGCAGTTCTTC.

CDR3 DNA sequence: TGTGCCTGCCGGGACAGATATTATGGCTACACCTTC. Translated, it gives CACRDRYYGYTF. This chain links TRBV30 with TRBJ1-2; 7 nucleotides match TRBD1. The CDR3 has 12 residues. CDR1 is GTSNPN and CDR2 is SVGIG in the germline V gene (reference sequence). Trimming removed 6 bases from V and 5 bases from J; junction bases left unmatched: 6.

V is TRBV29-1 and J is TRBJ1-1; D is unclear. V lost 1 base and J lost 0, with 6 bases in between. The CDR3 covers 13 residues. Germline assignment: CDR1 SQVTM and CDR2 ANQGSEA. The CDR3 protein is CSVEGALNTEAFF. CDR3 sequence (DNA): TGCAGCGTTGAAGGGGCCTTGAACACTGAAGCTTTCTTT.

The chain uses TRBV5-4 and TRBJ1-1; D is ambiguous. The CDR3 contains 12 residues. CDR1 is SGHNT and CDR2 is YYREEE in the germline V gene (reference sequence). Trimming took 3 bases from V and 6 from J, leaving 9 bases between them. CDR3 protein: CASSSSGPEAFF. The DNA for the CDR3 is TGTGCCAGCAGCTCCTCCGGGCCTGAAGCTTTCTTT.

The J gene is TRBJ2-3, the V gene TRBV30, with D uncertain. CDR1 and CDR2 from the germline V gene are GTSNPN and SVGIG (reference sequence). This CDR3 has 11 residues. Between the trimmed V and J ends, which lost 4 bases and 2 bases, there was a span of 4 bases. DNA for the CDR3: TGTGCCTGGAAGTTCACAGATACGCAGTATTTT. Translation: CAWKFTDTQYF.

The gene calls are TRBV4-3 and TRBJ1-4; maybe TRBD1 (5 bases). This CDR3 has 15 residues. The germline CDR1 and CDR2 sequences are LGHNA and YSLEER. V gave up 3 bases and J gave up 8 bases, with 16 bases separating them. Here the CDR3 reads CASSQGRQSTEKLFF. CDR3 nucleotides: TGCGCCAGCAGCCAGGGAAGACAGTCAACGGAAAAACTGTTTTTT.

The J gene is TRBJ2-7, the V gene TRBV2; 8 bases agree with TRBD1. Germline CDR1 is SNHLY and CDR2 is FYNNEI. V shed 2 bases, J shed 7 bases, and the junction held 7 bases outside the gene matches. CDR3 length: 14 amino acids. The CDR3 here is CASSEQGAIREQYF. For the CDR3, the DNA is TGTGCCAGCAGTGAACAGGGGGCAATTCGGGAGCAGTACTTC. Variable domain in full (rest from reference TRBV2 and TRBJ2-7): EPEVTQTPSHQVTQMGQEVILRCVPISNHLYFYWYRQILGQKVEFLVSFYNNEISEKSEIFDDQFSVERPDGSNFTLKIRSTKLEDSAMYFCASSEQGAIREQYFGPGTRLTVT.

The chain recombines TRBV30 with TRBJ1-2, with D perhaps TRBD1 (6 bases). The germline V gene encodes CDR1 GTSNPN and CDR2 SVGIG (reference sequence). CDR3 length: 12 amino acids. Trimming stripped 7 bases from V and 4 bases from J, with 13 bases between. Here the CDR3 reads CASDRLSYGYTF. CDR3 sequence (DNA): TGTGCCTCCGACAGGCTTTCCTATGGCTACACCTTC.

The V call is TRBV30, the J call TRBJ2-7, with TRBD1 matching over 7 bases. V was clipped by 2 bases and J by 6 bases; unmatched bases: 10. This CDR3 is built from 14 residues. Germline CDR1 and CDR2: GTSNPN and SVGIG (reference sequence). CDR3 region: CAWSRGQVIGEQYF. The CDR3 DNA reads TGTGCCTGGAGTCGTGGACAGGTTATCGGCGAGCAGTACTTC.

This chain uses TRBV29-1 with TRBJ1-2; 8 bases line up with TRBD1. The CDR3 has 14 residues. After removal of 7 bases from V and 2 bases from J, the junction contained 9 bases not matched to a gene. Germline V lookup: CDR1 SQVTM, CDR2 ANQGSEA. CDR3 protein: CSAATGDWNYGYTF. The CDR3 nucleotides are TGCAGCGCAGCGACAGGGGATTGGAACTATGGCTACACCTTC. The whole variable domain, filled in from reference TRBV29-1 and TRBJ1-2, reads SAVISQKPSRDICQRGTSLTIQCQVDSQVTMMFWYRQQPGQSLTLIATANQGSEATYESGFVIDKFPISRPNLTFSTLTVSNMSPEDSSIYLCSAATGDWNYGYTFGSGTRLTVV.

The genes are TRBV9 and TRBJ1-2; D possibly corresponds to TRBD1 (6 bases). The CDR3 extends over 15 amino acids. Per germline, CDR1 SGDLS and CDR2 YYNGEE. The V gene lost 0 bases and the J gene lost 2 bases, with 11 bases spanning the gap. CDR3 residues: CASSVAGAANYGYTF. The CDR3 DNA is TGTGCCAGCAGCGTAGCAGGGGCAGCCAACTATGGCTACACCTTC.

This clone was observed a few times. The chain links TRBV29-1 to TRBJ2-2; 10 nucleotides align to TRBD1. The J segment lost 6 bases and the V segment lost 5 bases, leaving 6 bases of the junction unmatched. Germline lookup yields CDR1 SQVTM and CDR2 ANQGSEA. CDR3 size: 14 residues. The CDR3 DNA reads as TGCAGCGTTACCGGGACAGGGGTCCCCGGGGAGCTGTTTTTT. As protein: CSVTGTGVPGELFF.

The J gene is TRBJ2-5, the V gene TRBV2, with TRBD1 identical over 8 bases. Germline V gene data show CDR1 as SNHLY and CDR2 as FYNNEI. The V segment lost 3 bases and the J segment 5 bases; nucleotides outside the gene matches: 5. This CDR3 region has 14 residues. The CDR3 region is CASSDPGGSETQYF. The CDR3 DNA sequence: TGTGCCAGCAGTGATCCAGGGGGCTCGGAGACCCAGTACTTC.

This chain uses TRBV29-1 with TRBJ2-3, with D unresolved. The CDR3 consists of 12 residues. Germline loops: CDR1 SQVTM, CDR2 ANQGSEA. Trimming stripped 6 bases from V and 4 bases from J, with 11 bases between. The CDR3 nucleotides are TGCAGCGTCCGGGTCGCCTCAGATACGCAGTATTTT. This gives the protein CSVRVASDTQYF.

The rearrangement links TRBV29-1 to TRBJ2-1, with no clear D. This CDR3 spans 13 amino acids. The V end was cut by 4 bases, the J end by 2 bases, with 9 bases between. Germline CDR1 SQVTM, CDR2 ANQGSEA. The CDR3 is CSVAGRTYNEQFF. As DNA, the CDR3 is TGCAGCGTTGCGGGTCGGACCTACAATGAGCAGTTCTTC.

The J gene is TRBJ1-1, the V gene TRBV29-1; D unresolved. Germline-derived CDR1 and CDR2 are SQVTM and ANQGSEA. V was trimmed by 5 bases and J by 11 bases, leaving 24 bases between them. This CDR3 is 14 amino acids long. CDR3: CSVLQDFPQSKAFF. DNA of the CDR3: TGCAGCGTTCTGCAGGACTTCCCCCAAAGTAAGGCTTTCTTT.

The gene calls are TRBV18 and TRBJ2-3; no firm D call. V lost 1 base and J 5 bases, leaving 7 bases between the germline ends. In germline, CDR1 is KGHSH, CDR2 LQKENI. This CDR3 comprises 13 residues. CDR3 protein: CASSPLRGDTQYF. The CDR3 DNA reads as TGTGCCAGCTCACCACTTCGCGGAGATACGCAGTATTTT.

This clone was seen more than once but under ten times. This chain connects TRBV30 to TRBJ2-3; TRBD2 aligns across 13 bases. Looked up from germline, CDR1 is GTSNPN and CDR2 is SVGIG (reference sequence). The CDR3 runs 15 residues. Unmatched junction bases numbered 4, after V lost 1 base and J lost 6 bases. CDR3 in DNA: TGTGCCTGGAGTGCACTAGCGGGGGGGCCGGATACGCAGTATTTT. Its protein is CAWSALAGGPDTQYF.

This CDR3 is CAISATRTYNEQFF. CDR3 nucleotide sequence: TGTGCCATATCGGCCACAAGAACCTACAATGAGCAGTTCTTC. The chain joins TRBV6-5 to TRBJ2-1; D unclear. V dropped 10 bases and J dropped 2 bases, with 15 bases sitting between them. The CDR3 is 14 amino acids. Germline V gives CDR1 MNHEY, CDR2 SVGAGI.

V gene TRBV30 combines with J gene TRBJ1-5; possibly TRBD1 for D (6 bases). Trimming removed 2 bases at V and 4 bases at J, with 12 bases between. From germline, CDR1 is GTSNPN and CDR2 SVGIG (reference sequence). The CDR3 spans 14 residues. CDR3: CAWSKDSLNQPQHF. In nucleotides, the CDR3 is TGTGCCTGGAGTAAGGACAGCCTAAATCAGCCCCAGCATTTT.

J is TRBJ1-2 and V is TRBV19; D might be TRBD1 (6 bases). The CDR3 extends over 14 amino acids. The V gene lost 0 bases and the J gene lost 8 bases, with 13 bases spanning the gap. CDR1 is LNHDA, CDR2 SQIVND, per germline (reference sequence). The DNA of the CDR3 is TGTGCCAGTAGTATAGATAGCGGGGGCCGGGGCTACACCTTC. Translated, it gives CASSIDSGGRGYTF.

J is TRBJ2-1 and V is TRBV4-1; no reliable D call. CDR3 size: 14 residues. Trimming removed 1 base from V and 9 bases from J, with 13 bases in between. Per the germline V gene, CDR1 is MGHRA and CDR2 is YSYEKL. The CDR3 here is CASSQGGGRFEQFF. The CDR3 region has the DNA TGCGCCAGCAGCCAAGGGGGTGGCAGATTTGAGCAGTTCTTC.

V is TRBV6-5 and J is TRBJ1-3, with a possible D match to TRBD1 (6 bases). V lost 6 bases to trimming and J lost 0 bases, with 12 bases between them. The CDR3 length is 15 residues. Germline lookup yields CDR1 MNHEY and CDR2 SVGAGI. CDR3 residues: CASSQGPSSGNTIYF. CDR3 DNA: TGTGCCAGCAGCCAGGGGCCGTCCTCTGGAAACACCATATATTTT.

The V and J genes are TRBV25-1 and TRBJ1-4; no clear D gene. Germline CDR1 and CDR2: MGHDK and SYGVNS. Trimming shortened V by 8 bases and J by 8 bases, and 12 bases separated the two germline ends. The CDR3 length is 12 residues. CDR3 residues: CASGTPREKLFF. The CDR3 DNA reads TGTGCCAGCGGTACACCGCGGGAAAAACTGTTTTTT.

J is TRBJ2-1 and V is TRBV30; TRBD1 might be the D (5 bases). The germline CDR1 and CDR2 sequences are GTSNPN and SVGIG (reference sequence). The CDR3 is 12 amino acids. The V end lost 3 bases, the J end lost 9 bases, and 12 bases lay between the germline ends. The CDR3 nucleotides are TGTGCCTGGAGCGAACCACAGGTTGAGCAGTTCTTC. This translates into CAWSEPQVEQFF.

The CDR3, as DNA: TGTGCCAGCAGCCTCGAGATCATGAACACTGAAGCTTTCTTT. Residues: CASSLEIMNTEAFF. The chain is built from TRBV7-2 and TRBJ1-1; D gene uncertain. CDR1 SGHTA and CDR2 FQGNSA come from the germline V gene. There are 14 residues in the CDR3. The V and J ends lost 5 bases and 0 bases respectively, with 10 bases between them.

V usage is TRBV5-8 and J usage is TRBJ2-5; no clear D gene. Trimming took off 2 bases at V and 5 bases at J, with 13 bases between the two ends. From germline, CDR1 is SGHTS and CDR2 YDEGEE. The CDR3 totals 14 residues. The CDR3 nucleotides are TGTGCCAGCAGCTTCGGGCAGCCCGGGGAGACCCAGTACTTC. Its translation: CASSFGQPGETQYF. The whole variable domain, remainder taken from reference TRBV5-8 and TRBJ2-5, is EAGVTQSPTHLIKTRGQQATLRCSPISGHTSVYWYQQALGLGLQFLLWYDEGEERNRGNFPPRFSGRQFPNYSSELNVNALELEDSALYLCASSFGQPGETQYFGPGTRLLVL.

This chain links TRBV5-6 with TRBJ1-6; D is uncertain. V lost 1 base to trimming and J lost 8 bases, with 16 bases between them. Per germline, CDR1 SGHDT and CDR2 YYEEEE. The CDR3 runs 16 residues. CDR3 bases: TGTGCCAGCAGCTTGTTTGCAGTCGGTGAGGATTCACCCCTCCACTTT. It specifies CASSLFAVGEDSPLHF.

CDR3 coding DNA: TGTGCCTGGAATACAGGGGGACAGACCCAGTACTTC. This sequence encodes CAWNTGGQTQYF. The genes are TRBV30 and TRBJ2-5; 8 bases map to TRBD1. Germline lookup yields CDR1 GTSNPN and CDR2 SVGIG (reference sequence). V lost 4 bases to trimming and J lost 6 bases; unmatched junction nucleotides: 4. The CDR3 has 12 amino acids.

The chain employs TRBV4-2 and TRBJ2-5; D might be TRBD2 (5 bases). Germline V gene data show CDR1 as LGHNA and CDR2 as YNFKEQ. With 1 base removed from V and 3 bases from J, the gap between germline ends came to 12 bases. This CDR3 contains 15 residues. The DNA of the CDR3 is TGTGCCAGCAGCCAAGTCATGGACTTTAAAGAGACCCAGTACTTC. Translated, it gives CASSQVMDFKETQYF.